These T cell receptor beta chains were read from a single sample in a study of cytomegalovirus exposure and HLA in healthy donors. The method was immunoSEQ multiplex PCR; TCRdb's version includes in-frame clones alone and lacks a portion of them. The table has roughly 100,000 clones, more than 70% seen once. The specimen was PBMCs. Every receptor here comes from a male donor in good health and CMV-seropositive. CDR3s include the opening cysteine and the closing phenylalanine or tryptophan. A D gene is named only where the DNA matches it firmly. Not all rows give a size; the values are once, few, many and, for expanded clones, a class.

v_gene	abundance	j_gene	d_gene	CDR3nt	CDR3aa
TRBV14	NA	TRBJ2-1	TRBD2	TGTGCCAGCAGCCCTCCAGGCAGCGGGAACTACAATGAGCAGTTCTTC	CASSPPGSGNYNEQFF
TRBV4-3	NA	TRBJ2-7	TRBD1	TGCGCCAGCAGCCAAGGGCCGGGACAGGGGTCCCACGAGCAGTACTTC	CASSQGPGQGSHEQYF
TRBV5-1	NA	TRBJ2-3	TRBD2	TGCGCCAGCAGCGCCGGGACTAGGACAGATACGCAGTATTTT	CASSAGTRTDTQYF
TRBV19	NA	TRBJ2-2	TRBD2	TGTGCCAGTAGTATAGTGGTTCTAGCGGGAGTATCGGGGGAGCTGTTTTTT	CASSIVVLAGVSGELFF
TRBV21-1	NA	TRBJ2-3	NA	TGTGCTAGCAGCAAAGCGAACACTAGCGGGAGAGGTACGCAGTATTTT	CASSKANTSGRGTQYF
TRBV18	NA	TRBJ1-3	TRBD1	TGTGCCAGCTCACTTCCGACAGGGTCCCCCGACACCATATATTTT	CASSLPTGSPDTIYF
TRBV25-1	NA	TRBJ2-3	TRBD2	TGTGCCAGCAGTAGACTAGCGGGATCCACAGATACGCAGTATTTT	CASSRLAGSTDTQYF
TRBV6-1	NA	TRBJ1-5	NA	TGTGCCAGCAGTGAACGAGGGAGGAGCAATCAGCCCCAGCATTTT	CASSERGRSNQPQHF
TRBV4-3	NA	TRBJ2-1	TRBD2	TGCGCCAGCAGCCAAAATCTGGCGGGAGAAGGAGAGCAGTTCTTC	CASSQNLAGEGEQFF
TRBV12-5	NA	TRBJ1-1	TRBD1	TGTGCTAGTGGTCCAGCAGGGGGTAGGAGCACTGAAGCTTTCTTT	CASGPAGGRSTEAFF
TRBV9	NA	TRBJ2-2	TRBD1	TGTGCCAGCAGCGTAGGGACAGGTCCCAACACCGGGGAGCTGTTTTTT	CASSVGTGPNTGELFF
TRBV7-8	NA	TRBJ2-5	TRBD2	TGTGCCAGCAGCTCCTCCCTAACGGGACTAGCGGGAGGGGGGGAGACCCAGTACTTC	CASSSSLTGLAGGGETQYF
TRBV7-2	NA	TRBJ2-1	NA	TGTGCCAGCAGCTCGAACGGACCGGGGGAGCAGTTCTTC	CASSSNGPGEQFF
TRBV7-9	NA	TRBJ2-7	TRBD2	TGTTCCAGCAGCTTAGTCGCGGGAGGAGTAAGGTCCTACGAGCAGTACTTC	CSSSLVAGGVRSYEQYF
TRBV19	once	TRBJ1-2	TRBD1	TGTGCCAGTAACACGCGGACAGGAAATAACTATGGCTACACCTTC	CASNTRTGNNYGYTF
TRBV10-1	NA	TRBJ2-1	TRBD2	TGCGCCAGCAGGGCCCCTAGCGGATCCTACAATGAGCAGTTCTTC	CASRAPSGSYNEQFF
TRBV4-1	NA	TRBJ2-1	NA	TGCGCCAGCAGCCAAGAACAGGGCCGCAATGAGCAGTTCTTC	CASSQEQGRNEQFF
TRBV19	few	TRBJ2-1	NA	TGTGCCAGTAGTATAGGGTTCGGGACTCCGTCGGGACAGTTCTTC	CASSIGFGTPSGQFF
TRBV7-6	NA	TRBJ2-7	TRBD2	TGTGCCAGCAGCCCCTCGGGGGGACTCGGGGGAGCGTACGAGCAGTACTTC	CASSPSGGLGGAYEQYF
TRBV11-3	NA	TRBJ2-1	TRBD2	TGTGCCAGCAGCTTAGGAGCACTAGCGGGAGGGCCCGATGAGCAGTTCTTC	CASSLGALAGGPDEQFF
TRBV19	once	TRBJ2-2	NA	TGTGCCAGCTCACAAGCGAACACCGGGGAGCTGTTTTTT	CASSQANTGELFF
TRBV6-1	NA	TRBJ2-2	NA	TGTGCCAGCAGTGGACGACTCGGGGTCGAGAACGCCGGGGAGCTGTTTTTT	CASSGRLGVENAGELFF
TRBV7-8	NA	TRBJ1-1	TRBD1	TGTGCCAGCAGCTCTACCCGAGACAGGGGGAACACTGAAGCTTTCTTT	CASSSTRDRGNTEAFF
TRBV28	NA	TRBJ2-7	TRBD2	TGTGCCAGCAGGACTACTAGAAAGGCCGATAGGGGAGGGTACGAGCAGTACTTC	CASRTTRKADRGGYEQYF
TRBV18	NA	TRBJ2-3	TRBD1	TGTGCCAGCTCATCCGGGACAGGGAGCACAGATACGCAGTATTTT	CASSSGTGSTDTQYF
TRBV29-1	NA	TRBJ1-1	NA	TGCAGCTTCGGGGGGGGTGGCACTGAAGCTTTCTTT	CSFGGGGTEAFF
TRBV30	NA	TRBJ2-6	TRBD1	TGTGCCTGGAGGCTGACAGGGGCCTTCTCTGGGGCCAACGTCCTGACTTTC	CAWRLTGAFSGANVLTF
TRBV7-2	NA	TRBJ1-3	TRBD1	TGTGCCAGCAGCTTAGTGGGGACAGGGGGCTCCTCTGGAAACACCATATATTTT	CASSLVGTGGSSGNTIYF
TRBV7-2	once	TRBJ1-6	NA	TGTGCCAGCAGCGTAGGCTTCGCGGGCTCCTATAATTCACCCCTCCACTTT	CASSVGFAGSYNSPLHF
TRBV5-4	NA	TRBJ2-3	NA	TGTGCCAGCAGCCTCACAGATACGCAGTATTTT	CASSLTDTQYF
TRBV6-1	NA	TRBJ1-5	NA	TGTGCCAGCAGCCTGGGCATGATACAGCCCCAGCATTTT	CASSLGMIQPQHF
TRBV4-3	NA	TRBJ2-7	TRBD2	TGCGCCAGCAGCCAAGGTGGTAGCGGGAGGATTCCCTACGAGCAGTACTTC	CASSQGGSGRIPYEQYF
TRBV14	few	TRBJ1-3	NA	TGTGCCAGCAGCCCCGGGGGCTCTGGAAACACCATATATTTT	CASSPGGSGNTIYF
TRBV7-6	NA	TRBJ2-1	TRBD2	TGTGCCAGCAGCTCTATAGGCGGCGGGAGCTCCTACAATGAGCAGTTCTTC	CASSSIGGGSSYNEQFF
TRBV5-1	NA	TRBJ2-1	TRBD2	TGCGCCAGCAGCTATAGCGGGCAGATCTACAATGAGCAGTTCTTC	CASSYSGQIYNEQFF
TRBV5-1	NA	TRBJ2-5	TRBD2	TGCGCCAGCAGCGGGCATTTACCAGCGGGAGGATTCCAAGAGACCCAGTACTTC	CASSGHLPAGGFQETQYF
TRBV5-1	NA	TRBJ2-5	NA	TGCGCCAGCAGCTTGACCCTACAAGAGACCCAGTACTTC	CASSLTLQETQYF
TRBV19	NA	TRBJ2-5	NA	TGTGCCAGTAGTATTGGCGGGACTGGGGGCCAAGAGACCCAGTACTTC	CASSIGGTGGQETQYF
TRBV28	NA	TRBJ1-1	NA	TGTGCCAGCAGTTTATCTAGGTTAGAAGCTTTCTTT	CASSLSRLEAFF
TRBV19	NA	TRBJ2-6	NA	TGTGCCAGTAGTATCTCTCAGGGGCAAGGGGCCAACGTCCTGACTTTC	CASSISQGQGANVLTF
TRBV28	NA	TRBJ2-5	TRBD2	TGTGCCAGCAGTTCTTTGACTAGCGGGAGGGCCAGGGAGACCCAGTACTTC	CASSSLTSGRARETQYF
TRBV30	NA	TRBJ2-3	NA	TGTGCCTGGGTGGACAGCACAAACACAGATACGCAGTATTTT	CAWVDSTNTDTQYF
TRBV7-9	NA	TRBJ2-2	NA	TGTGCCAGCAGCTCGGGGGGCCTGGCGGGAGCAAACGGGGAGCTGTTTTTT	CASSSGGLAGANGELFF
TRBV5-1	NA	TRBJ2-3	TRBD1	TGCGCCAGCAGCAGAGGACAGGGGACCACAGATACGCAGTATTTT	CASSRGQGTTDTQYF
TRBV5-4	NA	TRBJ2-5	TRBD1	TGTGCCAGCAGCCCCGGGACAGGGAATTTCGAGACCCAGTACTTC	CASSPGTGNFETQYF
TRBV27	NA	TRBJ2-2	NA	TGTGCCAGCAGTCTACCATACGGGGAGCTGTTTTTT	CASSLPYGELFF
TRBV4-2	NA	TRBJ2-4	NA	TGTGCCAGCAGCCAAGAAATAGGGCTAGCTGGGCGCAACATTCAGTACTTC	CASSQEIGLAGRNIQYF
TRBV28	NA	TRBJ1-5	NA	TGTGCCAGCAGTTCGGGGACTAATCAGCCCCAGCATTTT	CASSSGTNQPQHF
TRBV9	NA	TRBJ2-1	NA	TGTGCCAGCAGCGTAGGTACGGGTTTCTCCTACAATGAGCAGTTCTTC	CASSVGTGFSYNEQFF
TRBV5-1	NA	TRBJ2-7	TRBD2	TGCGCCAGCAGCTTGGCGGGACTAGCGACGGACTACGAGCAGTACTTC	CASSLAGLATDYEQYF
TRBV7-2	few	TRBJ1-1	NA	TGTGCCAGCAGCATCCCCGGAGGGTTCACTGAAGCTTTCTTT	CASSIPGGFTEAFF
TRBV7-3	NA	TRBJ2-3	NA	TGTGCCAGCAGCCCAAGCGGGAGCACAGATACGCAGTATTTT	CASSPSGSTDTQYF
TRBV29-1	NA	TRBJ2-3	TRBD1	TGCAGCGTAGACAGGGTGGCAGATACGCAGTATTTT	CSVDRVADTQYF
TRBV7-9	NA	TRBJ2-4	NA	TGTGCCAGCAGCCCGGGGCGGGAAGCCAAAAACATTCAGTACTTC	CASSPGREAKNIQYF
TRBV6-4	NA	TRBJ2-1	TRBD2	TGTGCCAGCAGTGAGAGTGGGAGGGTCGATGGGCAGTTCTTC	CASSESGRVDGQFF
TRBV7-3	NA	TRBJ2-3	NA	TGTGCCAGCAGCTTAACCGGGAAAGATACGCAGTATTTT	CASSLTGKDTQYF
TRBV5-1	NA	TRBJ1-4	NA	TGCGCCAGCAGCTTGACCGGACAGACAACTAATGAAAAACTGTTTTTT	CASSLTGQTTNEKLFF
TRBV5-1	NA	TRBJ2-1	NA	TGCGCCAGCAGCTTGGGCGGCAGCTTAACCTACAATGAGCAGTTCTTC	CASSLGGSLTYNEQFF